One sample yielded the 4 T cell receptor beta chains listed below, sequenced in a study of beta chain features in type 1 diabetes (dated by TCRdb to between 2018 and 2020). What the study reported, not specific to this receptor: A moderate but significant shortening of TCRB CDR3 length was observed in type 1 diabetes patients in all four CD4+ subsets.

No antigen has been assigned to these receptors. Library prep was done by the immunoSEQ multiplex PCR assay. All of the isolated RNA was reverse transcribed with the High Capacity cDNA Reverse Transcription Kit, so expressed TCRB transcripts were sequenced. TCRdb carries this immuneACCESS record with in-frame sequences only. Its versions omit some clonotypes, under half of them owing to an unresolved V gene in the studies checked, with the rest unexplained. The sample profile shows some 47,000 clones; 35% to 55% of them were found once. The top ten clonotypes cover about 0.13% of the sample. The sample consisted of stem cell memory CD4+ T cells from blood. The cell subset or site tag for this specimen amounts to: stem cell-like memory CD4+ T cells. Every receptor here comes from a man between 25 and 39 years old with type 1 diabetes.

This chain connects TRBV15 to TRBJ2-1, with 11 positions matching TRBD2. In germline, CDR1 is LNHNV, CDR2 YYDKDF (reference sequence). The CDR3 runs to 14 residues. The V segment lost 5 bases and the J segment 12 bases; nucleotides outside the gene matches: 9. The CDR3 spells CATSLGGTSGTQFF. The DNA for the CDR3 is TGTGCCACCAGCTTAGGTGGGACTAGCGGAACGCAGTTCTTC.

This clone showed up just a few times. DNA of the CDR3: TGTGCCAGCCGGGGAGTATACTATGGCTACACCTTC. Its translation is CASRGVYYGYTF. The rearrangement uses TRBV7-2 and TRBJ1-2; D is undetermined. The germline V gene encodes CDR1 SGHTA and CDR2 FQGNSA. V lost 8 bases and J 3 bases, leaving 10 bases between the germline ends. CDR3 length equals 12 residues.

The chain carries TRBV28 and TRBJ2-6, with TRBD1 identical over 11 bases. Germline CDR1 is MDHEN and CDR2 is SYDVKM. The junction had 2 bases not matched to a gene; V was cut back by 0 bases and J by 4 bases. The CDR3 has 17 amino acids. The CDR3 loop reads CASSLWGQGVGANVLTF. Written as DNA, the CDR3 is TGTGCCAGCAGTTTATGGGGACAGGGGGTGGGGGCCAACGTCCTGACTTTC.

The chain joins TRBV7-2 to TRBJ1-5; D is uncertain. Trimming pared 1 base from V and 4 bases from J, leaving 5 bases between. There are 13 residues in the CDR3. Germline CDR1 SGHTA, CDR2 FQGNSA. The CDR3 spells CASSLERNQPQHF. In DNA form, the CDR3 reads TGTGCCAGCAGCTTAGAACGGAATCAGCCCCAGCATTTT. The complete variable domain, with remaining parts taken from reference TRBV7-2 and TRBJ1-5, reads GAGVSQSPSNKVTEKGKDVELRCDPISGHTALYWYRQSLGQGLEFLIYFQGNSAPDKSGLPSDRFSAERTGGSVSTLTIQRTQQEDSAVYLCASSLERNQPQHFGDGTRLSIL.